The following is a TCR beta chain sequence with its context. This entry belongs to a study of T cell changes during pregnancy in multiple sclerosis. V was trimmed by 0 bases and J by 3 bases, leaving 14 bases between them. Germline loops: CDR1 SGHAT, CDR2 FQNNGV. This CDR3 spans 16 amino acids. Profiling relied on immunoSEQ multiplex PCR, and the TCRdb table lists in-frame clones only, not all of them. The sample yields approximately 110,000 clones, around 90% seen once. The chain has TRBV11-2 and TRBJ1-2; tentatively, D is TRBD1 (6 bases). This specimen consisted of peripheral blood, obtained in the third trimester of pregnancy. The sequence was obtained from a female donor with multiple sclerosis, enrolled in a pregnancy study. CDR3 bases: TGTGCCAGCAGCTTAGATTTTCCAGGGGATGACTATGGCTACACCTTC. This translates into CASSLDFPGDDYGYTF.